The following is a TCR beta chain sequence with its context. Antigen: not known. This specimen belongs to a study of CD8+ T cells in alopecia areata. About the study: Patients given treatment had severity scored by the percentage of scalp area affected. General study points: Especially in alopecia totalis/universalis, lesional scalp showed greater clonality than normal scalp did. Among the top 100, expanded CD8+ clones were significantly decreased by tofacitinib, as was scalp clonality.

Treatment denoted: oral pan-JAK inhibitor, 5-10 mg twice daily. Those with alopecia areata gave lesional scalp punch biopsies and peripheral blood. cDNA serving as the sequencing template came from extracted, reverse transcribed RNA. TCRdb keeps only in-frame clones here, not all; method: immunoSEQ multiplex PCR. The repertoire holds roughly 190,000 clones, with about 65% as singletons. Sequences were derived from CD4+ T cells sorted from blood, sampled at week 49, from a patient treated with tofacitinib. The receptor was derived from a human donor with alopecia areata.

Written as DNA, the CDR3 is TGTGCCAGCAGCGCTAATGACGCGCCGAATGTTCCCCAGCATTTT. This gives the protein CASSANDAPNVPQHF. The rearrangement uses TRBV9 and TRBJ1-5; no clear D gene. The CDR3 sequence is 15 residues long. The V end was cut by 3 bases, the J end by 10 bases, with 20 bases between. CDR1 and CDR2 (germline): SGDLS, YYNGEE.